One sample yielded the 19 T cell receptor beta chains listed below, sequenced in a study of blood T cells in healthy people across ages. A second PCR of about 7 to 12 cycles used a sample-barcoded 5' primer and a J-beta primer mix. TCRdb independently ran MiXCR on the 5' RACE reads; one entry per CDR3 protein. The repertoire holds 1.8 million or so distinct CDR3 sequences, with around 42% as singletons. The sequenced sample was blood. Receptors were obtained from a human donor in good health.

The chain combines TRBV11-2 with TRBJ1-2; D is undetermined. Germline V gene data show CDR1 as SGHAT and CDR2 as FQNNGV. Trimming took off 5 bases at V and 4 bases at J, with 20 bases between the two ends. The length of the CDR3 is 16 residues. The CDR3 bases are TGTGCCAGCAGCCAATTAAAGGACGAGGGAGTCTATGGCTACACCTTC. Protein: CASSQLKDEGVYGYTF.

J is TRBJ1-1 and V is TRBV7-8, with a weak D call TRBD1 (5 bases). Per germline, CDR1 SGHVS and CDR2 FQNEAQ. This CDR3 is 15 amino acids long. V lost 5 bases, J lost 4 bases, and 17 bases lay in between. For the CDR3, the DNA is TGTGCCAGCAGCCCCCGGAGGTTGGGGACCACTGAAGCTTTCTTT. This encodes CASSPRRLGTTEAFF.

As for this clonotype: Germline and junction disagree at one end, which may indicate a read error. The rearrangement uses TRBV12-3 or TRBV12-4 and TRBJ1-5, with 7 bases matching TRBD1. The CDR3 contains 15 residues. The CDR3 DNA sequence: TGTGCCTGCAGTCCGCTCGAGGGGGCTTACCAGCCCCAGCATTTT. It translates to CACSPLEGAYQPQHF.

This clonotype was detected ten times or more. The chain uses TRBV30 and TRBJ2-1; no firm D call. Germline V CDR1 and CDR2: GTSNPN, SVGIG (reference sequence). The CDR3 loop spans 11 amino acids. Trimming removed 5 bases at V and 5 bases at J, with 7 bases between. As DNA, the CDR3 is TGTGCCTGGGCTCAAGACAATGAGCAGTTCTTC. As protein: CAWAQDNEQFF.

V usage is TRBV9 and J usage is TRBJ1-2, with 8 bases identical to TRBD1. The CDR3 runs to 14 residues. The V and J ends lost 4 bases and 3 bases, in that order; junction bases with no gene match: 5. CDR1 is SGDLS, CDR2 YYNGEE, per germline. This CDR3 reads CASSSGGLDYGYTF. In nucleotides, the CDR3 is TGTGCCAGCAGCTCAGGGGGCTTGGACTATGGCTACACCTTC.

The chain uses TRBV5-6 and TRBJ2-4; TRBD1 agrees at 10 bases. J lost 8 bases, V lost 2 bases, and 7 bases had no gene match. The CDR3 contains 15 residues. The germline V gene encodes CDR1 SGHDT and CDR2 YYEEEE. CDR3 bases: TGTGCCAGCAGCTTACCGGGACAGGGGAACGACATTCAGTACTTC. This encodes CASSLPGQGNDIQYF.

The chain carries TRBV29-1 and TRBJ2-2; D unresolved. CDR1 is SQVTM, CDR2 ANQGSEA, per germline. V was cut by 8 bases and J by 8 bases, with 15 bases left in between. The CDR3 runs to 12 residues. The CDR3 loop reads CSTWTSGGELFF. The CDR3 DNA follows: TGCAGCACCTGGACCTCCGGAGGGGAGCTGTTTTTT.

V gene TRBV29-1 combines with J gene TRBJ2-2; maybe TRBD2 (6 bases). Trimming removed 3 bases from V and 2 bases from J, with 10 bases in between. CDR1 and CDR2 (germline): SQVTM, ANQGSEA. The CDR3 contains 14 residues. Here the CDR3 DNA reads TGCAGCGTTGATAACGGGAGAAACACCGGGGAGCTGTTTTTT. Translated, it gives CSVDNGRNTGELFF.

The gene calls are TRBV20-1 and TRBJ2-5; D might be TRBD1 (5 bases). CDR1 and CDR2 (germline): DFQATT, SNEGSKA (reference sequence). The CDR3 covers 13 residues. In DNA, the CDR3 is TGCAGCCTTAGGGCTACAGGCCAAGAGACCCAGTACTTC. Translated, it gives CSLRATGQETQYF.

The V gene is TRBV6-5, the J gene TRBJ2-5; TRBD1 aligns across 7 bases. The DNA end is more similar to TRBJ2-7, so the J call may be wrong. The CDR3 contains 15 residues. CDR1 and CDR2 from the germline V gene are MNHEY and SVGAGI. CDR3 DNA sequence: TGTGCCAGCAGACGAACACAGGGGTTAGGGTACGAGCAGTACTTC. Amino acid sequence: CASRRTQGLGYEQYF.

This clonotype was seen a few times. J is TRBJ2-4 and V is TRBV20-1, with 11 nucleotides matching TRBD2. The germline gives CDR1 DFQATT, CDR2 SNEGSKA (reference sequence). This CDR3 comprises 16 residues. V trimming: 2 bases; J trimming: 6 bases; junction bases outside the gene matches: 9. The CDR3 DNA follows: TGCAGTGCTAGAAGTTTCCTGACTAGCGGGACAAACATTCAGTACTTC. This gives the protein CSARSFLTSGTNIQYF.

In its sample, this clonotype was seen once. This rearrangement joins TRBV9 to TRBJ2-1; 9 positions agree with TRBD1. Unmatched junction bases numbered 4, after V lost 4 bases and J lost 11 bases. The germline gives CDR1 SGDLS, CDR2 YYNGEE. The CDR3 length is 12 residues. The CDR3 reads CASSLQGAKQFF. The CDR3 bases are TGTGCCAGCAGCCTACAGGGGGCTAAGCAGTTCTTC.

J is TRBJ2-3 and V is TRBV12-5; D gene uncertain. The CDR3 is 13 amino acids. The V gene lost 8 bases and the J gene lost 2 bases, with 11 bases spanning the gap. CDR1 is LGHNT and CDR2 is FRNRAP in the germline V gene. In nucleotides, the CDR3 is TGTGCTAGTTCCCCTAACGTCACAGATACGCAGTATTTT. The encoded protein is CASSPNVTDTQYF.

The chain carries TRBV7-2 and TRBJ2-3, with D maybe TRBD2 (5 bases). The germline V and J ends were trimmed by 5 bases and 4 bases, with 16 bases remaining between them. There are 15 residues in the CDR3. CDR1 is SGHTA, CDR2 FQGNSA, per germline. The DNA of the CDR3 is TGTGCCAGCAGCAAACAGCCAGGACTGGCAGATACGCAGTATTTT. As protein: CASSKQPGLADTQYF.

This chain connects TRBV15 to TRBJ2-5; 8 nucleotides match TRBD1. The CDR3 sequence is 16 residues long. With 9 bases clipped from V and 4 bases from J, the junction kept 16 bases outside the gene matches. CDR1 and CDR2 (germline): LNHNV, YYDKDF (reference sequence). CDR3 DNA: TGTGCCACAGGGAGTAAAGGACAGGGCTTGAGAGAGACCCAGTACTTC. This codes for CATGSKGQGLRETQYF.

The chain uses TRBV6-5 and TRBJ2-7; TRBD2 aligns across 10 bases. The V and J ends lost 2 bases and 5 bases, in that order; junction bases with no gene match: 6. The CDR3 sequence is 15 residues long. In germline, CDR1 is MNHEY, CDR2 SVGAGI. Here the CDR3 reads CASSYGSGGYDEQYF. In DNA form, the CDR3 reads TGTGCCAGCAGTTACGGTAGCGGGGGGTATGACGAGCAGTACTTC.

Comment on this clonotype: The junction departs from germline at one end; a sequencing error may be responsible. The genes are TRBV12-5 and TRBJ2-5; a weak D match, TRBD1 (6 bases). From germline, CDR1 is LGHNT and CDR2 FRNRAP. CDR3 length: 15 amino acids. The DNA for the CDR3 is TGTGCTAGTGGTTTGGCAGGGGCGGGTCAAGAGATCCAGTACTTC. It encodes CASGLAGAGQEIQYF.

This chain links TRBV5-5 with TRBJ2-7, with D perhaps matching TRBD2 (6 bases). V shed 4 bases and J shed 6 bases, with 23 bases lying between them. This CDR3 spans 16 amino acids. CDR1 and CDR2 (germline): SGHKS, YYEKEE (reference sequence). DNA for the CDR3: TGTGCCAGCAGCCATCCCCTAGGAGGGAGACTCAGCGAGCAGTACTTC. As protein: CASSHPLGGRLSEQYF.

V and J are TRBV10-3 and TRBJ1-2; D remains ambiguous. The CDR3 loop spans 17 amino acids. Trimming left V 3 bases short and J 0 bases short, with 17 bases between. Germline loops: CDR1 ENHRY, CDR2 SYGVKD. For the CDR3, the DNA is TGTGCCATCAGTGATAAACGGACGGGAGATGCTAACTATGGCTACACCTTC. Protein sequence: CAISDKRTGDANYGYTF.